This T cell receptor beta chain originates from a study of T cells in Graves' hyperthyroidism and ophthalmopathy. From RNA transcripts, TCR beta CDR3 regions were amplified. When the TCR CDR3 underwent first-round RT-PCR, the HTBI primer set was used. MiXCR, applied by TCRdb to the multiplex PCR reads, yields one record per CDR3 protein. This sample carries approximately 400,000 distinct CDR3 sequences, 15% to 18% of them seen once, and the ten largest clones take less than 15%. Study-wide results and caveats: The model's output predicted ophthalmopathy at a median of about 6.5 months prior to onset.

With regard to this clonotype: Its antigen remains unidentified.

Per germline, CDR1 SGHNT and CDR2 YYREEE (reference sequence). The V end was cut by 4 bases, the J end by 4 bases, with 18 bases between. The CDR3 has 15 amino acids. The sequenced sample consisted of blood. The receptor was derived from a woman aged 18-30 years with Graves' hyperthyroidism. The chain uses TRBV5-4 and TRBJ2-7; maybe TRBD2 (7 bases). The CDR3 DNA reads TGTGCCAGCAGCCCCAGGGCGGGGGCGGGGTACGAGCAGTACTTC. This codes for CASSPRAGAGYEQYF. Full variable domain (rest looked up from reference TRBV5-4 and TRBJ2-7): ETGVTQSPTHLIKTRGQQVTLRCSSQSGHNTVSWYQQALGQGPQFIFQYYREEENGRGNFPPRFSGLQFPNYSSELNVNALELDDSALYLCASSPRAGAGYEQYFGPGTRLTVT.